One sample yielded the 7 T cell receptor beta chains listed below, sequenced in a study of T cell responses to AZD1222 COVID-19 vaccine. Clones were read by immunoSEQ multiplex PCR, and TCRdb kept only the in-frame ones, dropping some. The sample records some 150,000 clones, approximately 89% being singletons. The starting material was peripheral blood, obtained 28 days after the second AZD1222 dose. These receptors were obtained from an adult who received the AZD1222 COVID-19 vaccine.

The chain joins TRBV9 to TRBJ1-5; the D gene is possibly TRBD1 (5 bases). CDR1 is SGDLS, CDR2 YYNGEE, per germline. The CDR3 is 13 residues long. Trimming took off 0 bases at V and 5 bases at J, with 6 bases between the two ends. The CDR3, as DNA: TGTGCCAGCAGCGTAGTGGGGGATCAGCCCCAGCATTTT. It yields the protein CASSVVGDQPQHF. The full variable domain, with the rest looked up from reference TRBV9 and TRBJ1-5, is DSGVTQTPKHLITATGQRVTLRCSPRSGDLSVYWYQQSLDQGLQFLIQYYNGEERAKGNILERFSAQQFPDLHSELNLSSLELGDSALYFCASSVVGDQPQHFGDGTRLSIL.

The chain couples TRBV9 to TRBJ1-1, with 8 bases fitting TRBD1. The V gene end was trimmed by 3 bases and the J gene end by 6 bases; junction bases not matched to a gene: 13. The CDR3 extends over 16 amino acids. Looked up from germline, CDR1 is SGDLS and CDR2 is YYNGEE. The DNA of the CDR3 is TGTGCCAGCAGCGCTTCAGGGGGCTCCTATAACGCTGAAGCTTTCTTT. It codes for CASSASGGSYNAEAFF.

The chain carries TRBV9 and TRBJ2-6; tentatively, D is TRBD1 or TRBD2 (5 bases each). CDR3 length: 18 amino acids. The germline V gene has CDR1 SGDLS and CDR2 YYNGEE. Trimming shortened V by 2 bases and J by 1 base, and 16 bases separated the two germline ends. CDR3 amino acids: CASSVRTGALSGANVLTF. CDR3 coding DNA: TGTGCCAGCAGCGTGAGGACCGGGGCCCTTTCTGGGGCCAACGTCCTGACTTTC.

The chain links TRBV4-1 to TRBJ1-2; 8 bases match TRBD1. The length of the CDR3 is 17 residues. V trimming: 3 bases; J trimming: 2 bases; junction bases outside the gene matches: 11. Germline values: CDR1 MGHRA, CDR2 YSYEKL. Here the CDR3 reads CASSHAVVRQGNYGYTF. CDR3 DNA: TGCGCCAGCAGCCATGCGGTAGTAAGACAGGGGAACTATGGCTACACCTTC.

This sequence joins TRBV6-5 and TRBJ1-6; maybe TRBD1 (6 bases). V lost 4 bases and J 3 bases, leaving 7 bases between the germline ends. The CDR3 spans 14 residues. Germline V gene lookup returns CDR1 MNHEY and CDR2 SVGAGI. CDR3 DNA: TGTGCCAGCAGTTTGACAGGCTATAATTCACCCCTCCACTTT. Its protein is CASSLTGYNSPLHF.

V gene TRBV6-2 or TRBV6-3 combines with J gene TRBJ1-2; D not certain. This CDR3 has 11 amino acids. The V end lost 5 bases, the J end lost 1 base, and 2 bases lay between the germline ends. Germline assignment: CDR1 MNHEY and CDR2 SVGEGT. CDR3 amino acids: CASSDNYGYTF. The CDR3 DNA sequence: TGTGCCAGCAGTGATAACTATGGCTACACCTTC.

The J gene is TRBJ2-1, the V gene TRBV28; no clear D gene. Germline CDR1 reads MDHEN; CDR2 reads SYDVKM. The CDR3 is 16 residues long. The V end was cut by 6 bases, the J end by 10 bases, with 25 bases between. This CDR3 reads CASSRHDPNSHREQFF. In nucleotides, the CDR3 is TGTGCCAGCAGCCGCCATGATCCCAATTCCCATCGAGAGCAGTTCTTC.